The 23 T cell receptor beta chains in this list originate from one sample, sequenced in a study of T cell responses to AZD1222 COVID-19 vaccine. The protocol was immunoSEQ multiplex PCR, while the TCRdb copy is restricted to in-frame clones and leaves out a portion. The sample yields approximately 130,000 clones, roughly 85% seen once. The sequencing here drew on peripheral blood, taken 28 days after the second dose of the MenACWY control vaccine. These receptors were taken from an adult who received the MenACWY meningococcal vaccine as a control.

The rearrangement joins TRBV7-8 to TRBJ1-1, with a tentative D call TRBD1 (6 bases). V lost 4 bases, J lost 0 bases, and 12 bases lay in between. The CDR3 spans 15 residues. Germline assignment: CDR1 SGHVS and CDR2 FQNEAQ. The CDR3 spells CASSSRTVMNTEAFF. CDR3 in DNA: TGTGCCAGCAGCTCGAGGACAGTGATGAACACTGAAGCTTTCTTT.

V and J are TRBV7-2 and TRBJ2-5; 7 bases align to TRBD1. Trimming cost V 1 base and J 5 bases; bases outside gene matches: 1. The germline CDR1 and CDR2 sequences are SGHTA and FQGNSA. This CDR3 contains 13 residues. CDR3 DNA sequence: TGTGCCAGCAGCTTAGTACAGGGGGAGACCCAGTACTTC. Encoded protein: CASSLVQGETQYF.

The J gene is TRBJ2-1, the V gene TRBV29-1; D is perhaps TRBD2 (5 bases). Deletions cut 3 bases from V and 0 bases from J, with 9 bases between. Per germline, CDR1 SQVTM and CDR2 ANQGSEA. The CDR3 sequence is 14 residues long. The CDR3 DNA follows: TGCAGCGTTGAGAGGGAAAGCTCCTACAATGAGCAGTTCTTC. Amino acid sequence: CSVERESSYNEQFF.

The CDR3 nucleotides read TGTGCCACCAGTGTTCTGGACAGGGAGGCCTATGGCTACACCTTC. Its translation is CATSVLDREAYGYTF. This chain uses TRBV24-1 with TRBJ1-2; 8 bases map to TRBD1. Germline CDR1 is KGHDR and CDR2 is SFDVKD. V shed 5 bases and J 4 bases; nucleotides not matched to a gene: 8. CDR3 size: 15 residues.

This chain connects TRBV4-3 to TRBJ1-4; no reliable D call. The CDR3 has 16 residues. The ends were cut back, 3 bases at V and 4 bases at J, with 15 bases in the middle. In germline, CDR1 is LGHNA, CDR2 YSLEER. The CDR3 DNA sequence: TGCGCCAGCAGCCACCGGCATAGGGCCGATAATGAAAAACTGTTTTTT. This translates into CASSHRHRADNEKLFF.

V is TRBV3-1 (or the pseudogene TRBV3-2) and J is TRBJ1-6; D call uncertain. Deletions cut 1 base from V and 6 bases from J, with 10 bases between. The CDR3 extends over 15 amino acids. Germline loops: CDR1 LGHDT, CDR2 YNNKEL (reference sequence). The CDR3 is CASSQGTKPNSPLHF. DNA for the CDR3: TGTGCCAGCAGCCAAGGTACGAAACCTAATTCACCCCTCCACTTT.

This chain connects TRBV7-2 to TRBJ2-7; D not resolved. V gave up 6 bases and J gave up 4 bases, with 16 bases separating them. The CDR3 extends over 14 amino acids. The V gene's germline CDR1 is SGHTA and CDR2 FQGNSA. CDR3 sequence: CASRSNSGPYEQYF. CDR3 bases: TGTGCCAGCAGAAGTAACAGTGGCCCTTACGAGCAGTACTTC.

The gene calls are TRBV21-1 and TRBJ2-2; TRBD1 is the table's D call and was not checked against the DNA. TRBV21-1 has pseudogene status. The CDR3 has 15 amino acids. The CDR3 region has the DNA TGTGCCAGCAGCACAGGGGTCAAACCCCCCGGGGAGCTGTTTTTT. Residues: CASSTGVKPPGELFF.

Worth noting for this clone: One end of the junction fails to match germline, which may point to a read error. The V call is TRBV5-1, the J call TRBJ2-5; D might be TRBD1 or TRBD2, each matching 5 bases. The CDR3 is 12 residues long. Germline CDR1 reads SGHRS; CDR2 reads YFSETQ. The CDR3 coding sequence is TGCGCGAGCATGGGACCCAGGGAGACCCAGTACTTC. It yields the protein CASMGPRETQYF.

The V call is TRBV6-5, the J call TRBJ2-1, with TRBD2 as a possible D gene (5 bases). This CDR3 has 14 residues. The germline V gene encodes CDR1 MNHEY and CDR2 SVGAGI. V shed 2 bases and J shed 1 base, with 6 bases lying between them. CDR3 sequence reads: CASSYGGSYNEQFF. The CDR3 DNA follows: TGTGCCAGCAGTTACGGCGGGTCCTACAATGAGCAGTTCTTC.

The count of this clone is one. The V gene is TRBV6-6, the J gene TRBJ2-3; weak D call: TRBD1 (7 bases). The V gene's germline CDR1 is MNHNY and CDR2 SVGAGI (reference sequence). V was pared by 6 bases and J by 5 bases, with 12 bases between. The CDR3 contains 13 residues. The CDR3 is CASRGRGEDTQYF. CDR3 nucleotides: TGTGCCAGCAGGGGCAGGGGGGAAGATACGCAGTATTTT.

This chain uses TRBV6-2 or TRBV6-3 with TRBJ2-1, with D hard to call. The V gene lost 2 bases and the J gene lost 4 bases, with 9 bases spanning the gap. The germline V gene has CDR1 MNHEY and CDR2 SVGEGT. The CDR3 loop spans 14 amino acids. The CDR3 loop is CASSYARTYNEQFF. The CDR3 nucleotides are TGTGCCAGCAGTTACGCGAGAACTTACAATGAGCAGTTCTTC.

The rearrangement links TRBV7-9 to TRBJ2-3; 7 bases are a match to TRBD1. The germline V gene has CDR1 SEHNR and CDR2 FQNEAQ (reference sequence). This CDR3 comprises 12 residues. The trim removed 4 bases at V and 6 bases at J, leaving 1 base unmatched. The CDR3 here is CASSSRGDTQYF. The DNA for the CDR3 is TGTGCCAGCAGCTCCAGGGGGGATACGCAGTATTTT.

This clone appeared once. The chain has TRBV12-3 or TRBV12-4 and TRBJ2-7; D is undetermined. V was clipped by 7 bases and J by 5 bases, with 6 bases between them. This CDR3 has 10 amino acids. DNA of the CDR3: TGTGCCAGCACCCTAAACGAGCAGTACGTC. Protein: CASTLNEQYV.

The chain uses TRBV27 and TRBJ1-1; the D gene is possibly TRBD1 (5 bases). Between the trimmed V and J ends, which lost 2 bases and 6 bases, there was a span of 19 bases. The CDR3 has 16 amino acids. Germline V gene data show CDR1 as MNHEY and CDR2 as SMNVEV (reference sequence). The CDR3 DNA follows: TGTGCCAGCAGTTTAGAGGCCCCTGGGGCAGGGTCTGAAGCTTTCTTT. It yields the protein CASSLEAPGAGSEAFF.

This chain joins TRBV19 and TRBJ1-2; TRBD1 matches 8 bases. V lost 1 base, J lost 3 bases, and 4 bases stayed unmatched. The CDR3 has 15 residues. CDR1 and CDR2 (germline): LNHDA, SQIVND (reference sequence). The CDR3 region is CASSIVPGGDYGYTF. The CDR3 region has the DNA TGTGCCAGTAGTATAGTTCCAGGGGGCGACTATGGCTACACCTTC.

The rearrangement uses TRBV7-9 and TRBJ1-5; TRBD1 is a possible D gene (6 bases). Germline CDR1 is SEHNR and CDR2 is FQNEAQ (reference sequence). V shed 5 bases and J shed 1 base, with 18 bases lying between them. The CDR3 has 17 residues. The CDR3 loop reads CASSDHVGASSNQPQHF. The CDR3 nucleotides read TGTGCCAGCAGCGACCACGTGGGGGCGTCGAGCAATCAGCCCCAGCATTTT.

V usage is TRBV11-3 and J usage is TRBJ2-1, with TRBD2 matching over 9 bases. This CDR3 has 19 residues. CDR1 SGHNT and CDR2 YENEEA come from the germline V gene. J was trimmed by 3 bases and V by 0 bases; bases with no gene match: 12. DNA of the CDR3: TGTGCCAGCAGCTTAGAAGGACTAGCGAGGACCTCCCACTACAATGAGCAGTTCTTC. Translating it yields CASSLEGLARTSHYNEQFF.

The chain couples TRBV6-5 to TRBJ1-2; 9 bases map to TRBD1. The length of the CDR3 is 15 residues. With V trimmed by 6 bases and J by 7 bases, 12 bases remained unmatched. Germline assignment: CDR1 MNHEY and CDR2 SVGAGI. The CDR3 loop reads CASSIRGQGLAGYTF. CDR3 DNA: TGTGCCAGCAGCATACGGGGACAGGGCCTTGCTGGCTACACCTTC.

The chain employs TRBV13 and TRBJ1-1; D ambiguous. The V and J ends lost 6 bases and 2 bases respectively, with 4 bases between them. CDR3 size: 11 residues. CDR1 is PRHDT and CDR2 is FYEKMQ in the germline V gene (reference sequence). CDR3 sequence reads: CASRLNTEAFF. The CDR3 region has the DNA TGTGCCAGCAGACTAAACACTGAAGCTTTCTTT.

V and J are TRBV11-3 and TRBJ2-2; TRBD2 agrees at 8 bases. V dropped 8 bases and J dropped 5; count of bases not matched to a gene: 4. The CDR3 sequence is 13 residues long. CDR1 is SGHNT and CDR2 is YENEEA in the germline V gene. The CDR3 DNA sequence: TGTGCCAGCGGTCGGGGGGGGACCGGGGAGCTGTTTTTT. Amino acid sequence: CASGRGGTGELFF. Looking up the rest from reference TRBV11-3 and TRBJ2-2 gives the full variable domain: EAGVVQSPRYKIIEKKQPVAFWCNPISGHNTLYWYLQNLGQGPELLIRYENEEAVDDSQLPKDRFSAERLKGVDSTLKIQPAELGDSAVYLCASGRGGTGELFFGEGSRLTVL.

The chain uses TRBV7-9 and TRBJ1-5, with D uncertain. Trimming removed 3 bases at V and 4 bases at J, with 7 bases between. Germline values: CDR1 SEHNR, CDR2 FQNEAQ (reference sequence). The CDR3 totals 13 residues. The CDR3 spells CASSLKGNQPQHF. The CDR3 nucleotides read TGTGCCAGCAGCTTGAAAGGTAATCAGCCCCAGCATTTT. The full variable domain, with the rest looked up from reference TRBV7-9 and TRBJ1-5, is DTGVSQNPRHKITKRGQNVTFRCDPISEHNRLYWYRQTLGQGPEFLTYFQNEAQLEKSRLLSDRFSAERPKGSFSTLEIQRTEQGDSAMYLCASSLKGNQPQHFGDGTRLSIL.

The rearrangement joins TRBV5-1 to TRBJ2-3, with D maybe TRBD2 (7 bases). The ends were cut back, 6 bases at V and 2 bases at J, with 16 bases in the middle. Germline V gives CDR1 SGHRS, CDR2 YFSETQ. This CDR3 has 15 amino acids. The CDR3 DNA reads TGCGCCAGCACCCGGGGGCGGGGGACCACAGATACGCAGTATTTT. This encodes CASTRGRGTTDTQYF.